The 18 T cell receptor beta chains reported below all come from one sample, sequenced in a study of beta chain features in type 1 diabetes. Of the isolated RNA, all was reverse transcribed, and so the sequenced material was expressed TCRB transcripts. Libraries were prepared by immunoSEQ multiplex PCR; TCRdb keeps only in-frame clonotypes and omits some of them. Of some 500,000 clones listed, over 10% are singletons. Input material: naive CD4+ T cells from blood. The receptors originated from a woman between 18 and 29 years old in good health.

The chain couples TRBV30 to TRBJ2-3, with TRBD2 matching over 12 bases. This CDR3 is 17 amino acids long. The germline gives CDR1 GTSNPN, CDR2 SVGIG (reference sequence). V lost 4 bases, J lost 5 bases, and 13 bases stayed unmatched. This CDR3 is CAWIQGGLAGKIDTQYF. CDR3 coding DNA: TGTGCCTGGATCCAAGGAGGACTAGCGGGAAAAATAGATACGCAGTATTTT.

The V call is TRBV6-6, the J call TRBJ2-7; 8 bases agree with TRBD1. The CDR3 spans 14 residues. V lost 5 bases, J lost 2 bases, and 5 bases stayed unmatched. Germline V gene data show CDR1 as MNHNY and CDR2 as SVGAGI (reference sequence). Here the CDR3 DNA reads TGTGCCAGCAGTAGGGACAGGATGACCTACGAGCAGTACGTC. Translated: CASSRDRMTYEQYV.

The chain has TRBV27 and TRBJ2-3; weak D call: TRBD2 (6 bases). The CDR3 consists of 17 residues. The germline V and J ends were trimmed by 4 bases and 4 bases, with 21 bases remaining between them. CDR1 MNHEY and CDR2 SMNVEV come from the germline V gene (reference sequence). Written as DNA, the CDR3 is TGTGCCAGCAGTTCCCCGGGGCGGCGGAGGGGCGCAGATACGCAGTATTTT. This gives the protein CASSSPGRRRGADTQYF.

This chain uses TRBV11-3 with TRBJ1-2; D perhaps matches TRBD1 (5 bases). The ends were cut back, 5 bases at V and 8 bases at J, with 15 bases in the middle. CDR1 is SGHNT and CDR2 is YENEEA in the germline V gene. The CDR3 length is 13 residues. CDR3 sequence (DNA): TGTGCCAGCAGCCCGTTCCAGGGACTCGGCTACACCTTC. It codes for CASSPFQGLGYTF.

The J gene is TRBJ2-3, the V gene TRBV5-4; tentatively, D is TRBD2 (6 bases). V gave up 7 bases and J gave up 4 bases, with 13 bases separating them. Germline V gene lookup returns CDR1 SGHNT and CDR2 YYREEE (reference sequence). The CDR3 length is 13 residues. As DNA, the CDR3 is TGTGCCAGCGGCGCACGGGGGTCAGATACGCAGTATTTT. Translated, it gives CASGARGSDTQYF.

This clone has only a few counts. Different DNA sequences within this sample yield the same CDR3. The V gene is TRBV28, the J gene TRBJ2-3; no reliable D call. Trimming took 6 bases from V and 0 from J, leaving 4 bases between them. The CDR3 consists of 12 residues. Germline V gene sequence: CDR1 MDHEN, CDR2 SYDVKM. CDR3 sequence (DNA): TGTGCCAGCAGGGATAGCACAGATACGCAGTATTTT. It encodes CASRDSTDTQYF.

This clone was seen more than once but under ten times. The chain combines TRBV5-4 with TRBJ2-7, with D maybe TRBD2 (6 bases). The CDR3 extends over 13 amino acids. V was clipped by 5 bases and J by 1 base, with 10 bases between them. Looked up from germline, CDR1 is SGHNT and CDR2 is YYREEE (reference sequence). The CDR3 bases are TGTGCCAGCAGTTTCGGGAGTTCCTACGAGCAGTACTTC. Protein product: CASSFGSSYEQYF.

This clone was observed a single time. The chain links TRBV4-3 to TRBJ2-2; D possibly corresponds to TRBD1 (6 bases). V lost 0 bases to trimming and J lost 5 bases, with 13 bases between them. CDR1 is LGHNA and CDR2 is YSLEER in the germline V gene. The CDR3 contains 16 residues. This CDR3 is CASSQDLRGRTGELFF. For the CDR3, the DNA is TGCGCCAGCAGCCAAGATTTAAGGGGGAGAACCGGGGAGCTGTTTTTT.

The V gene is TRBV4-1, the J gene TRBJ2-7, with no clear D. The CDR3 has 13 residues. The germline CDR1 and CDR2 sequences are MGHRA and YSYEKL. V gave up 0 bases and J gave up 3 bases, with 6 bases separating them. CDR3 loop: CASSQDWGYEQYV. The CDR3 coding sequence is TGCGCCAGCAGCCAAGATTGGGGCTACGAGCAGTACGTC.

This chain connects TRBV12-5 to TRBJ2-1; 12 bases agree with TRBD2. The CDR3 is made up of 14 amino acids. Germline assignment: CDR1 LGHNT and CDR2 FRNRAP. Germline trimming cut 8 bases from V and 4 bases from J; bases unmatched to any gene: 3. The CDR3, as DNA: TGTGCTAGTCGAACTAGCGGGGGGTACAATGAGCAGTTCTTC. Residues: CASRTSGGYNEQFF.

This clone was seen a few times. The chain carries TRBV7-8 and TRBJ2-6; D unresolved. In germline, CDR1 is SGHVS, CDR2 FQNEAQ. V lost 4 bases, J lost 1 base, and 20 bases lay in between. The CDR3 spans 19 residues. CDR3 in amino acids: CASSSVDPPRRSGANVLTF. CDR3 in DNA: TGTGCCAGCAGCTCAGTAGACCCCCCTCGGCGGTCTGGGGCCAACGTCCTGACTTTC.

The chain links TRBV9 to TRBJ2-5, with 7 nucleotides matching TRBD1. Trimming removed 4 bases from V and 11 bases from J; junction bases left unmatched: 11. The CDR3 covers 13 residues. Germline V gene lookup returns CDR1 SGDLS and CDR2 YYNGEE. As DNA, the CDR3 is TGTGCCAGCAGCCTCTCTCCCACAGGGGAGCAGTACTTC. The encoded protein is CASSLSPTGEQYF.

This sequence joins TRBV5-1 and TRBJ2-1, with D perhaps being TRBD1 or TRBD2 (5 bases each). There are 13 residues in the CDR3. Germline CDR1 and CDR2: SGHRS and YFSETQ. Trimming left V 3 bases short and J 10 bases short, with 14 bases between. For the CDR3, the DNA is TGCGCCAGCAGCTCGGGGCCGGATACCGAGCAGTTCTTC. It codes for CASSSGPDTEQFF.

This clone was found a few times. J is TRBJ2-1 and V is TRBV7-9; 9 positions match TRBD2. The CDR3 spans 16 residues. The germline CDR1 and CDR2 sequences are SEHNR and FQNEAQ (reference sequence). Unmatched junction bases numbered 16, after V lost 7 bases and J lost 9 bases. In DNA form, the CDR3 reads TGTGCCAGCACCAGTAGATTAGCGGGAGCACCGGGTGAGCAGTTCTTC. This encodes CASTSRLAGAPGEQFF.

This chain uses TRBV15 with TRBJ1-5, with D hard to call. The V and J ends lost 3 bases and 0 bases respectively, with 9 bases between them. Germline V gene sequence: CDR1 LNHNV, CDR2 YYDKDF (reference sequence). The CDR3 runs to 15 residues. This chain's CDR3 is CATSRGYDSNQPQHF. DNA of the CDR3: TGTGCCACCAGCAGGGGATACGATAGCAATCAGCCCCAGCATTTT.

The chain has TRBV12-2 and TRBJ2-1; the table gives TRBD1 as D, unverified against the DNA. TRBV12-2 is a listed pseudogene. This CDR3 contains 17 residues. The CDR3 is CASRLQYRDSSYNEQFF. CDR3 in DNA: TGTGCAAGTCGCTTACAGTACCGGGACAGCTCCTACAATGAGCAGTTCTTC.

This chain joins TRBV30 and TRBJ1-2; 7 bases align to TRBD1. Germline CDR1 is GTSNPN and CDR2 is SVGIG (reference sequence). CDR3 size: 13 residues. Trimming removed 4 bases from V and 8 bases from J; junction bases left unmatched: 10. The CDR3 reads CAWTPGTARGYTF. The CDR3 DNA is TGTGCCTGGACCCCCGGGACAGCGAGGGGCTACACCTTC.

The V call is TRBV7-9, the J call TRBJ1-6; D perhaps matches TRBD1 (6 bases). This CDR3 has 13 amino acids. The germline CDR1 and CDR2 sequences are SEHNR and FQNEAQ (reference sequence). Trimming cost V 5 bases and J 9 bases, with 11 bases left between them. CDR3 nucleotide sequence: TGTGCCAGCAGCCCGGACAGCCCTTCACCCCTCCACTTT. Protein product: CASSPDSPSPLHF.